These T cell receptor beta chains were read from a single sample in a study of blood T cell repertoires in COVID-19. Clones were read by immunoSEQ multiplex PCR, and TCRdb kept only the in-frame ones, dropping some. The sample includes a few hundred thousand clones, roughly 90% seen only once; the top ten take approximately 1.8%. The sample taken for sequencing was PBMCs or T cells enriched from blood (not recorded which). These receptors were obtained from a middle-aged woman who had recovered from COVID-19. The CDR3 runs from the conserved cysteine through the conserved F or W. D genes are given only for firm matches. The size of a clone is reported for some rows only, either as once, few or many, or as a class for expanded clones.

TRBJ1-5 | NA | NA | TRBV12-5 | TGTGCTAGTGGTTTCGGGACTCCCATTAGGGGCAATCAGCCCCAGCATTTT | CASGFGTPIRGNQPQHF
TRBJ1-5 | NA | once | TRBV29-1 | TGCAGCGTTTATCTATCCTACCCGGGGCCCCAGCATTTT | CSVYLSYPGPQHF
TRBJ1-1 | NA | NA | TRBV11-2 | TGTGCCAGCAGCCTTTTGTCTAGCTTGAACACTGAAGCTTTCTTT | CASSLLSSLNTEAFF
TRBJ1-5 | NA | NA | TRBV7-2 | TGTGCCAGCAGCCCACGTGGGGGGAATCAGCCCCAGCATTTT | CASSPRGGNQPQHF
TRBJ2-5 | NA | NA | TRBV5-1 | TGCGCCAGCAGCTCAGGACAGTACCAAGAGACCCAGTACTTC | CASSSGQYQETQYF
TRBJ2-1 | TRBD2 | once | TRBV7-2 | TGTGCCAGCAGCTTAGAGATTAGCGGGGGCAAGGAGCAGTTCTTC | CASSLEISGGKEQFF
TRBJ1-2 | NA | NA | TRBV6-4 | TGTGCCAGCAGTGACTGGGGCAGGGGCTATGGCTACACCTTC | CASSDWGRGYGYTF
TRBJ1-2 | NA | NA | TRBV27 | TGTGCCAGCAGGGGTAGCTCCGGGATCTTTTATGGCTACACCTTC | CASRGSSGIFYGYTF
TRBJ2-3 | NA | NA | TRBV11-3 | TGTGCCAGCAGCCGTTCGGAGGGCCATGGGGGGACAGATACGCAGTATTTT | CASSRSEGHGGTDTQYF
TRBJ2-5 | NA | NA | TRBV11-3 | TGTGCCAGCAGCTTATTCGCGGAGAACCAAGAGACCCAGTACTTC | CASSLFAENQETQYF
TRBJ2-3 | TRBD1 | NA | TRBV13 | TGTGCCAGCAGCTTAGGAGGGACAGGCGGTTCAGATACGCAGTATTTT | CASSLGGTGGSDTQYF
TRBJ2-4 | NA | NA | TRBV10-2 | TGCGCCACTAGGGAGACCCCTGGGGACATTCAGTACTTC | CATRETPGDIQYF
TRBJ1-2 | NA | NA | TRBV27 | TGTGCCAGCAGTTTACAGGGTTGGGGCTATGGCTACACCTTC | CASSLQGWGYGYTF
TRBJ2-7 | TRBD1 | NA | TRBV19 | TGTGCCAGTAGTATAGGAAGGGGGCGCCCCTACGAGCAGTACTTC | CASSIGRGRPYEQYF
TRBJ1-2 | NA | NA | TRBV19 | TGTGCCAGTAGTCCAGAACGGGGAGGCTACACCTTC | CASSPERGGYTF
TRBJ1-2 | TRBD1 | NA | TRBV18 | TGTGCCAGCTCACCAGGGACAGAACCTAACTATGGCTACACCTTC | CASSPGTEPNYGYTF
TRBJ1-2 | NA | NA | TRBV29-1 | TGCAGCGTTGTAGATGGGGGCGCAGATGGCTACACCTTC | CSVVDGGADGYTF
TRBJ1-4 | TRBD1 | NA | TRBV5-1 | TGCGCCAGCAGCCCAGACGGGGGACAGGTTGAAAAACTGTTTTTT | CASSPDGGQVEKLFF
TRBJ2-3 | TRBD2 | NA | TRBV7-9 | TGTGCCAGCAGCTTCGCCGGGACTAGCGGCACAGATACGCAGTATTTT | CASSFAGTSGTDTQYF
TRBJ2-1 | NA | NA | TRBV3-1/TRBV3-2 | TGTGCCAGCAGCCAAGTAGCGCAAGAGCAGTTCTTC | CASSQVAQEQFF
TRBJ1-1 | TRBD1 | NA | TRBV5-4 | TGTGCCAGCAGCTTTTCCAGGGGGATCACTGAAGCTTTCTTT | CASSFSRGITEAFF
TRBJ1-5 | NA | NA | TRBV9 | TGTGCCAGCAGCCGGGAGGGGGTCGATCAGCCCCAGCATTTT | CASSREGVDQPQHF
TRBJ1-6 | NA | NA | TRBV19 | TGTGCCAGTAGTATGGGCAGGGACTCGACCTATAATTCACCCCTCCACTTT | CASSMGRDSTYNSPLHF
TRBJ2-7 | NA | NA | TRBV23-1 | TGCGCCAGCAGTCACCCAGGGGACCACGAGCAGTACTTC | CASSHPGDHEQYF
TRBJ1-1 | NA | few | TRBV6-2/TRBV6-3 | TGTGCCAGCAGTTATCTCCGGGGGGGGACTGAAGCTTTCTTT | CASSYLRGGTEAFF
TRBJ1-2 | NA | NA | TRBV5-6 | TGTGCCAGCAGCTTGTTCGACCGCCCGGTGGAGGGCTACACCTTC | CASSLFDRPVEGYTF
TRBJ2-5 | TRBD1 | NA | TRBV2 | TGTGCCAGCAGTAAAGACAGGGGACGCTCGGAGACCCAGTACTTC | CASSKDRGRSETQYF
TRBJ2-7 | NA | NA | TRBV6-5 | TGTGCCAGCAGTTACGGGCGAGACAGGGAGCAGTACTTC | CASSYGRDREQYF
TRBJ2-6 | TRBD1 | many | TRBV19 | TGTGCCAGTGTATCAGGGACAGGGCTAACTGGGGCCAACGTCCTGACTTTC | CASVSGTGLTGANVLTF
TRBJ2-7 | TRBD2 | NA | TRBV9 | TGTGCCCAAAGGTCAGGCGGGAGCTCTTACGAGCAGTACTTC | CAQRSGGSSYEQYF
TRBJ1-3 | NA | NA | TRBV4-3 | TGCGCCAGCAGCCAAGATTCCCTCGGCTCTGGAAACACCATATATTTT | CASSQDSLGSGNTIYF
TRBJ1-1 | NA | once | TRBV5-1 | TGCGCCAGCAGGCCTCTCGCCCTGGACAGTTTGAACACTGAAGCTTTCTTT | CASRPLALDSLNTEAFF
TRBJ2-2 | NA | NA | TRBV7-8 | TGTGCCAGCAGCCAACTCGGGAGCAGCTACACCGGGGAGCTGTTTTTT | CASSQLGSSYTGELFF
TRBJ2-7 | TRBD2 | once | TRBV10-1 | TGCGCCAGCAGCGAACAATCCGGGACTAGCTCCTACGAGCAGTACTTC | CASSEQSGTSSYEQYF
TRBJ2-1 | NA | NA | TRBV29-1 | TGCAGCGGGAGGGTGGGCCCCCATGAGCAGTTCTTC | CSGRVGPHEQFF
TRBJ2-1 | NA | NA | TRBV2 | TGTGCCAGCAGTGAAGGGCAGGGGCAAGGTATCAATGAGCAGTTCTTC | CASSEGQGQGINEQFF
TRBJ2-2 | NA | NA | TRBV4-2 | TGTGCCAGCAGCCAAGAATTACTAGCCGGGGAGCTGTTTTTT | CASSQELLAGELFF
TRBJ1-1 | NA | NA | TRBV3-1/TRBV3-2 | TGTGCCAGCAGCCAACCTGACAGGTATGGTGGCACTGAAGCTTTCTTT | CASSQPDRYGGTEAFF
TRBJ2-5 | NA | NA | TRBV7-2 | TGTGCCAGCAGCCCTGACAGGCGGGAGACCCAGTACTTC | CASSPDRRETQYF
TRBJ2-2 | TRBD2 | NA | TRBV4-3 | TGCGCCAGCAGCCAGCCGGGACTAGCGGGAGTAGCGAACACCGGGGAGCTGTTTTTT | CASSQPGLAGVANTGELFF
TRBJ1-1 | NA | NA | TRBV4-1 | TGCGCCAGCAGCCAAGAGCGGCACGGTACCACTGAAGCTTTCTTT | CASSQERHGTTEAFF
TRBJ1-1 | TRBD1 | NA | TRBV6-5 | TGTGCCAGCAGATATAACAGGGGCGGCACTGAAGCTTTCTTT | CASRYNRGGTEAFF
TRBJ1-2 | TRBD1 | NA | TRBV2 | TGTGCCAGCAGTGGGACAGGGAGAAGCTACACCTTC | CASSGTGRSYTF
TRBJ2-2 | NA | NA | TRBV6-6 | TGTGCCAGCAGTCCCGGGGGACAGCTAACGAACACCGGGGAGCTGTTTTTT | CASSPGGQLTNTGELFF
TRBJ2-2 | NA | once | TRBV5-1 | TGCGCCAGCAGCCAACAGGATGGCTGGGAGCTGTTTTTT | CASSQQDGWELFF
TRBJ2-5 | TRBD2 | NA | TRBV6-2/TRBV6-3 | TGTGCCAGCAGTTACGGGCGGGAGGGCCGAGGGGAGACCCAGTACTTC | CASSYGREGRGETQYF